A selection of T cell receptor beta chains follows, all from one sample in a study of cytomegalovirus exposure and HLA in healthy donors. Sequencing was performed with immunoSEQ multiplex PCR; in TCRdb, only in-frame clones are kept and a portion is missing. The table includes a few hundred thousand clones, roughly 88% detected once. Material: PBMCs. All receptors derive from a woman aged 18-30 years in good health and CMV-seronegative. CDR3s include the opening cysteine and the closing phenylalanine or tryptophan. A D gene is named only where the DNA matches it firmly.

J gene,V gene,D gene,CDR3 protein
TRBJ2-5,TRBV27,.,CASSGGRRGQETQYF
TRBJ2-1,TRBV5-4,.,CASSLHEPGEQFF
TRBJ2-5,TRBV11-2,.,CASSLGQTQYF
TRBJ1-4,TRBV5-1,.,CASSPSQMQGRSTNEKLFF
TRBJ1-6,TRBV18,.,CASSSNRVRGSPLHF
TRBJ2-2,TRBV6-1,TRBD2,CASRPLAEYTGELFF
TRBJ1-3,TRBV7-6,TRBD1,CASSGTSQTGPGNTIYF
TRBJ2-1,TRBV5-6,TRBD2,CASSDPGGLAYNEQFF
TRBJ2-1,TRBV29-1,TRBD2,CSASHPGLATGDPYNEQFF
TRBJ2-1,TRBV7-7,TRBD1,CASSRSTGARFNEQFF
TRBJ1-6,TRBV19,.,CASSIGGFDSPLHF
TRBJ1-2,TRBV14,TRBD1,CASSPLHGTAYGYTF
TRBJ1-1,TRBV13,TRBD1,CASKLTGGRTEAFF
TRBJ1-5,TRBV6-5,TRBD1,CASSYGQVGQPQHF
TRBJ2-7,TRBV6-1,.,CASSDQVDEQYF
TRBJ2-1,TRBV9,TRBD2,CASSPPVGTSNEQFF
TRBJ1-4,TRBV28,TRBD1,CASSTGGVNEKLFF
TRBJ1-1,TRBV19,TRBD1,CASSILPTGVTEAFF
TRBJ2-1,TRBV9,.,CASSFGPGLGGNEQFF
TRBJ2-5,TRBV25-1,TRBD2,CASRGRQGSSGTQETQYF
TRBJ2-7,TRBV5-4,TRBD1,CASSIGQGIYEQYF
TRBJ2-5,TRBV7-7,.,CASSLVVGQRLQFSGTQYF
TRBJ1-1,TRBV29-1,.,CSMLGQGNTEAFF
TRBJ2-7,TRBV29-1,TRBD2,CSVGPRGGNSYEQYF
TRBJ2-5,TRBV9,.,CASSVRHQETQYF
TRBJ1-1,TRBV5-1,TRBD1,CASSQGGARTEAFF
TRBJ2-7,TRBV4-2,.,CASSQRVKPGVSYEQYF
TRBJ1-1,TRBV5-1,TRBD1,CASSLGTGEAFF
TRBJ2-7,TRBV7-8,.,CASSPPPGAYEQYF
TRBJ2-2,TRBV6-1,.,CASSDWATGELFF
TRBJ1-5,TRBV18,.,CASSPGGRYQPQHF
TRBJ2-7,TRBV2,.,CASSDRSYEQYF
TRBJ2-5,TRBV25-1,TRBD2,CASSEPGLAGVGETQYF
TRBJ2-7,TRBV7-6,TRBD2,CASSLASFWGTSTAYEQYF
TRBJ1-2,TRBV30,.,CAWSVQGRDGYTF
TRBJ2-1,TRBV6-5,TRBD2,CASRESGSRYNEQFF
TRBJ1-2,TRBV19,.,CASSILRDGYTF
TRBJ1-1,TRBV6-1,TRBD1,CASKDRGFPEAFF
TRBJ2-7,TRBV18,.,CASSGTSLYEQYF
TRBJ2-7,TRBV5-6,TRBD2,CASSLGGGGLLSIYEQYF
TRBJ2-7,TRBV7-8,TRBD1,CASSIRDSSYEQYF
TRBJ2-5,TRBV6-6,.,CASKGTGQETQYF
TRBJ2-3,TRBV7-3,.,CASSPHAGTDTQYF